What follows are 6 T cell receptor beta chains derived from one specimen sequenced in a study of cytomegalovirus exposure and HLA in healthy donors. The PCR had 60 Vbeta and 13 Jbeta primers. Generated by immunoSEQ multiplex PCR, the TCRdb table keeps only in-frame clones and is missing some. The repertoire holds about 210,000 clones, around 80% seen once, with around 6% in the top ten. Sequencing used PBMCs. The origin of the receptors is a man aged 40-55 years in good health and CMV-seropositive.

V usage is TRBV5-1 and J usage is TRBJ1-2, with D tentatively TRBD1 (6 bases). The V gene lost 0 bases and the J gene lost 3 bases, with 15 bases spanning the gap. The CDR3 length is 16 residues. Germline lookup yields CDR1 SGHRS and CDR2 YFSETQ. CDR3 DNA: TGCGCCAGCAGCTTGGCCCTCGACAGGCCGGACTATGGCTACACCTTC. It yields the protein CASSLALDRPDYGYTF.

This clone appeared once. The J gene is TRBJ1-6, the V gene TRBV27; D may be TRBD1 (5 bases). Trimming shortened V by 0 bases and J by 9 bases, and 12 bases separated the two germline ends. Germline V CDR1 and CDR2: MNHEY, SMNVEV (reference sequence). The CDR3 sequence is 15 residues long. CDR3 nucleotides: TGTGCCAGCAGTTTATCAGCGGGGGAATTTTCACCCCTCCACTTT. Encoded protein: CASSLSAGEFSPLHF.

CDR3 protein: CASSFPGGGTEAFF. The CDR3 coding sequence is TGTGCCAGCAGTTTCCCAGGGGGCGGCACTGAAGCTTTCTTT. This chain joins TRBV28 and TRBJ1-1, with 8 bases that match TRBD1. V was pared by 3 bases and J by 4 bases, with 4 bases of the junction left unmatched. This CDR3 comprises 14 residues. In germline, CDR1 is MDHEN, CDR2 SYDVKM.

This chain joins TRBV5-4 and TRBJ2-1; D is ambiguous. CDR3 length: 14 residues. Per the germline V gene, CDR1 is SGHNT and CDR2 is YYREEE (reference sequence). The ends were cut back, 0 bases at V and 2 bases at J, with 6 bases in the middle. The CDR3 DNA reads TGTGCCAGCAGCTTGGCCCCTCCCTACAATGAGCAGTTCTTC. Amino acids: CASSLAPPYNEQFF. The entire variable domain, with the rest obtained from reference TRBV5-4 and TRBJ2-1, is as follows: ETGVTQSPTHLIKTRGQQVTLRCSSQSGHNTVSWYQQALGQGPQFIFQYYREEENGRGNFPPRFSGLQFPNYSSELNVNALELDDSALYLCASSLAPPYNEQFFGPGTRLTVL.

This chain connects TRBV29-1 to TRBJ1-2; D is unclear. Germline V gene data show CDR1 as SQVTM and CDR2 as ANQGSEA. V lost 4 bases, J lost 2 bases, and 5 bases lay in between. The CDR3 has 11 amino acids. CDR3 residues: CSVAVNYGYTF. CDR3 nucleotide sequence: TGCAGCGTTGCAGTAAACTATGGCTACACCTTC.

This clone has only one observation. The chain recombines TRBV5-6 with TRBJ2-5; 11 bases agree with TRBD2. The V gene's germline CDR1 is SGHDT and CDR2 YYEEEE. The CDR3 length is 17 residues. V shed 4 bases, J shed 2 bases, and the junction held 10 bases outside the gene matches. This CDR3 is CASSRRLAGGIQETQYF. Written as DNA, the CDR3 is TGTGCCAGCAGCAGACGGCTAGCGGGAGGAATACAAGAGACCCAGTACTTC. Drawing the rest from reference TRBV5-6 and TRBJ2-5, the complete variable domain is DAGVTQSPTHLIKTRGQQVTLRCSPKSGHDTVSWYQQALGQGPQFIFQYYEEEERQRGNFPDRFSGHQFPNYSSELNVNALLLGDSALYLCASSRRLAGGIQETQYFGPGTRLLVL.